The count of the clone carrying this T cell receptor beta chain is one. The sample comes from a study of technical replicates of blood from four donors. Libraries were prepared by immunoSEQ multiplex PCR; TCRdb keeps only in-frame clonotypes and omits some of them. The sample yields about 59,000 clones, approximately 97% seen once. In germline, CDR1 is SGHTA, CDR2 FQGNSA. J was trimmed by 5 bases and V by 5 bases; bases with no gene match: 11. The CDR3 has 16 amino acids. This receptor was taken from a human donor in good health. The rearrangement links TRBV7-2 to TRBJ2-7, with TRBD1 matching over 11 bases. Sequenced sample: T cells isolated from PBMCs. CDR3: CASSQPSGTGGNEQYF. The CDR3 bases are TGTGCCAGCAGCCAACCCTCGGGGACAGGGGGTAACGAGCAGTACTTC.